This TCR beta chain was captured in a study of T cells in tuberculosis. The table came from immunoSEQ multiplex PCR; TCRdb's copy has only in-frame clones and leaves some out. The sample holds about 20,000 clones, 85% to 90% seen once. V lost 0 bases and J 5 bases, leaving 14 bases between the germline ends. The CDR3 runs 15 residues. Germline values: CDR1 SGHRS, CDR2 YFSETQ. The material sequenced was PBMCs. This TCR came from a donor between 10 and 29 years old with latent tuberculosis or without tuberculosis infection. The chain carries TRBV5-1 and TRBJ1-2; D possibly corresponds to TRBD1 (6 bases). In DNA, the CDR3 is TGCGCCAGCAGCTTGGGACAGGACCTAATTTATGGCTACACCTTC. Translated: CASSLGQDLIYGYTF.